A selection of T cell receptor beta chains follows, all from one sample in a study of blood T cell repertoires in COVID-19. The protocol was immunoSEQ multiplex PCR, while the TCRdb copy is restricted to in-frame clones and leaves out a portion. The table shows about 88,000 clones, with about 92% occurring only once. The material sequenced was peripheral blood. These receptors were collected from a man between 18 and 35 years old with COVID-19, enrolled during active disease. Both conserved end residues are part of each CDR3.

J gene | V gene | CDR3 protein
TRBJ1-3 | TRBV7-9 | CASSSDRTGGNTIYF
TRBJ1-2 | TRBV11-2 | CASSLDPGRAGYTF
TRBJ2-6 | TRBV2 | CASRYTGIGANVLTF
TRBJ1-2 | TRBV18 | CASSPPETQYGYTF
TRBJ2-1 | TRBV27 | CASSLYGGGSSYNEQFF
TRBJ2-3 | TRBV5-1 | CASSLNRAGDTQYF
TRBJ2-7 | TRBV5-1 | CASSYLGVEQYF
TRBJ1-1 | TRBV7-2 | CASSPTEKRTEAFF
TRBJ2-2 | TRBV3-1/TRBV3-2 | CASSHHLGLAGGPHTGELFF
TRBJ2-1 | TRBV6-5 | CASISGGHYNEQFF